The rows below give T cell receptor beta chains drawn from one sample of a study of T cell changes during pregnancy in multiple sclerosis. Using immunoSEQ multiplex PCR, the repertoire was profiled, and TCRdb retains in-frame clones only, with some absent. The sample includes over 45,000 clones, about 90% of them seen just once. The sequencing here drew on peripheral blood, taken in the first trimester of pregnancy. These receptors originate from a female donor with multiple sclerosis, enrolled in a pregnancy study. CDR3s include the opening cysteine and the closing phenylalanine or tryptophan. The D gene is left open where the match is weak. The size entry is marked missing in some rows and otherwise reads once, few, many or a size class.

>TRBV5-4|NA|TRBJ2-5|NA
CASSPGGSEETQYF
TGTGCCAGCAGCCCCGGAGGGAGTGAAGAGACCCAGTACTTC
>TRBV25-1|TRBD2|TRBJ2-1|NA
CASSALTGGSYNEQFF
TGTGCCAGCAGTGCTCTCACGGGGGGGTCCTACAATGAGCAGTTCTTC
>TRBV18|NA|TRBJ1-1|NA
CASSPNRILTEAFF
TGTGCCAGCTCACCAAACAGGATCTTGACTGAAGCTTTCTTT
>TRBV5-1|NA|TRBJ1-2|NA
CASSLGTDNYGYTF
TGCGCCAGCAGCTTGGGTACAGATAACTATGGCTACACCTTC
>TRBV2|NA|TRBJ1-2|NA
CASSPGYYGYTF
TGTGCCAGCAGCCCAGGGTACTATGGCTACACCTTC
>TRBV7-9|TRBD1|TRBJ1-1|NA
CASSLEGAYSPEAFF
TGTGCCAGCAGCTTAGAGGGGGCATATAGTCCTGAAGCTTTCTTT
>TRBV11-2|NA|TRBJ2-5|NA
CASSRQTDETQYF
TGTGCCAGCAGCCGACAGACCGACGAGACCCAGTACTTC
>TRBV27|TRBD2|TRBJ2-5|NA
CASSPGTSGEWETQYF
TGTGCCAGCAGCCCAGGGACTAGCGGGGAGTGGGAGACCCAGTACTTC
>TRBV5-1|NA|TRBJ1-4|NA
CASSFSGTNEKLFF
TGCGCCAGCAGCTTCTCGGGGACTAATGAAAAACTGTTTTTT
>TRBV25-1|NA|TRBJ2-5|once
CASRGTSLETQYF
TGTGCCAGCAGGGGAACTAGCTTGGAGACCCAGTACTTC
>TRBV30|NA|TRBJ2-1|NA
CAWTFTGWGGRNEQFF
TGTGCCTGGACCTTCACTGGGTGGGGGGGCCGCAATGAGCAGTTCTTC
>TRBV5-1|NA|TRBJ2-1|NA
CASSLEWGAGEQFF
TGCGCCAGCAGCTTGGAGTGGGGAGCGGGTGAGCAGTTCTTC
>TRBV27|NA|TRBJ2-7|NA
CASSPDRPGRDEQYF
TGTGCCAGCAGCCCAGACCGGCCAGGGCGCGACGAGCAGTACTTC
>TRBV4-2|TRBD1|TRBJ1-2|NA
CASSQGKAGTGSLGGYTF
TGTGCCAGCAGCCAAGGAAAAGCCGGGACAGGGAGTTTGGGCGGCTACACCTTC
>TRBV7-6|NA|TRBJ2-7|NA
CASSLGLQSYEQYF
TGTGCCAGCAGCTTAGGGCTCCAATCCTACGAGCAGTACTTC
>TRBV9|TRBD2|TRBJ2-7|NA
CASSVGLAGGPSEQYF
TGTGCCAGCAGCGTCGGACTAGCGGGGGGGCCCAGCGAGCAGTACTTC
>TRBV18|NA|TRBJ2-7|NA
CASSPPQAPDEQYF
TGTGCCAGCTCACCACCACAGGCGCCGGACGAGCAGTACTTC
>TRBV7-9|TRBD1|TRBJ1-5|NA
CASSHDRGPLNQPQHF
TGTGCCAGCAGCCACGACAGGGGGCCCCTCAATCAGCCCCAGCATTTT
>TRBV5-4|NA|TRBJ2-5|NA
CASSLAETQYF
TGTGCCAGCAGCTTGGCGGAGACCCAGTACTTC
>TRBV7-8|NA|TRBJ1-4|NA
CASSPPFLNEKLFF
TGTGCCAGCAGCCCCCCGTTCCTTAATGAAAAACTGTTTTTT
>TRBV30|NA|TRBJ2-7|NA
CAWSKIRTEQYF
TGTGCCTGGAGCAAGATCCGGACAGAGCAGTACTTC
>TRBV4-1|NA|TRBJ1-2|NA
CASSVGGDWAYGYTF
TGCGCCAGCAGTGTCGGTGGTGATTGGGCCTATGGCTACACCTTC
>TRBV19|NA|TRBJ1-5|NA
CASRGGASNQPQHF
TGTGCCAGTAGGGGGGGGGCCAGCAATCAGCCCCAGCATTTT